The 4 T cell receptor beta chains below all came from one sample that was sequenced in a study of blood T cell repertoires in COVID-19. Clones were read by immunoSEQ multiplex PCR, and TCRdb kept only the in-frame ones, dropping some. The sample shows 250,000 to 300,000 clones, about 86% of them seen only once. Material: peripheral blood. These receptors were obtained from a man younger than 35 with active or convalescent COVID-19.

V usage is TRBV11-2 and J usage is TRBJ2-5; tentatively, D is TRBD2 (6 bases). The CDR3 consists of 14 residues. Germline lookup yields CDR1 SGHAT and CDR2 FQNNGV. V gave up 5 bases and J gave up 10 bases, with 20 bases separating them. CDR3 amino acids: CASSIVRGRGIQYF. In DNA, the CDR3 is TGTGCCAGCAGCATTGTGAGGGGACGGGGGATCCAGTACTTC.

The chain's CDR3 is CASSYSRTNQPQHF. CDR3 bases: TGTGCCAGCAGTTACTCGAGAACCAATCAGCCCCAGCATTTT. The genes are TRBV6-5 and TRBJ1-5, with no clear D. This CDR3 spans 14 amino acids. Germline loops: CDR1 MNHEY, CDR2 SVGAGI. Trimming removed 0 bases at V and 3 bases at J, with 6 bases between.

This chain uses TRBV11-3 with TRBJ1-3; 7 bases line up with TRBD1. The CDR3 spans 16 residues. Germline V gene sequence: CDR1 SGHNT, CDR2 YENEEA. The V and J ends lost 4 bases and 3 bases, in that order; junction bases with no gene match: 9. The CDR3 DNA follows: TGTGCCAGCAGCTCCCGGGACAGAGATAATGGAAACACCATATATTTT. Encoded protein: CASSSRDRDNGNTIYF.

This clone appeared once. V and J are TRBV7-3 and TRBJ2-1; 11 positions agree with TRBD2. Losses at the gene ends were 2 bases for V and 4 bases for J; bases not matched to a gene: 4. CDR1 SGHTA and CDR2 FQGTGA come from the germline V gene. The CDR3 extends over 16 amino acids. The DNA of the CDR3 is TGTGCCAGCAGCTTATCTGGACTAGCGGGTTACAATGAGCAGTTCTTC. The encoded protein is CASSLSGLAGYNEQFF.